This is a list of T cell receptor beta chains from one sample in a study of cytotoxic CD8 clonotypes in ibrutinib-treated CLL. Profiling relied on immunoSEQ multiplex PCR, and the TCRdb table lists in-frame clones only, not all of them. This table has around 250,000 clones, roughly 70% appearing once. This specimen consisted of PBMCs, obtained after 24 months of ibrutinib treatment. The receptors were gathered from a human donor with chronic lymphocytic leukemia. CDR3s include the opening cysteine and the closing phenylalanine or tryptophan. The order of the fields is D gene, V gene, J gene, clone size, CDR3 DNA, CDR3 protein. A D gene is named only where the DNA matches it firmly. Clone sizes are given selectively: once, few, many, or a class where the clone is expanded.

d_call: TRBD2; v_call: TRBV29-1; j_call: TRBJ2-5; clone_size: -; cdr3_nt: TGCAGCGTTGAAGAAGTTGTAACTAGCGGGAGGGAAGAGACCCAGTACTTC; cdr3_aa: CSVEEVVTSGREETQYF
d_call: -; v_call: TRBV19; j_call: TRBJ2-7; clone_size: -; cdr3_nt: TGTGCCAGTAGTATAATAGGTCTGCGGGGCCCCACCTACGAGCAGTACTTC; cdr3_aa: CASSIIGLRGPTYEQYF
d_call: -; v_call: TRBV27; j_call: TRBJ1-2; clone_size: -; cdr3_nt: TGTGCCAGCAGTTCCCTGGGTATGGGGGTGAGCTATGGCTACACCTTC; cdr3_aa: CASSSLGMGVSYGYTF
d_call: -; v_call: TRBV19; j_call: TRBJ2-5; clone_size: -; cdr3_nt: TGTGCCAGTAGTATGAGGTCAGGGTCCGAGACCCAGTACTTC; cdr3_aa: CASSMRSGSETQYF
d_call: -; v_call: TRBV18; j_call: TRBJ1-3; clone_size: once; cdr3_nt: TGTGCCAGCTCACCACCTGCAGGCCTGAGCTCTGGAAACACCATATATTTT; cdr3_aa: CASSPPAGLSSGNTIYF
d_call: -; v_call: TRBV29-1; j_call: TRBJ1-2; clone_size: -; cdr3_nt: TGCAGCGGGCGCGGGGATCATGGCTACACCTTC; cdr3_aa: CSGRGDHGYTF
d_call: -; v_call: TRBV27; j_call: TRBJ1-4; clone_size: few; cdr3_nt: TGTGCCAGCAGCCGCGGAGACGTTAACGGAGGGCTGTTTTTT; cdr3_aa: CASSRGDVNGGLFF
d_call: TRBD2; v_call: TRBV10-3; j_call: TRBJ2-5; clone_size: -; cdr3_nt: TGTGCCATCAGCGGGGGGGCAAGCCGATCGGAGGAGACCCAGTACTTC; cdr3_aa: CAISGGASRSEETQYF
d_call: TRBD1; v_call: TRBV19; j_call: TRBJ2-7; clone_size: -; cdr3_nt: TGTGCCAGTAGTCGGGACAGGGATTCCGAGCAGTACTTC; cdr3_aa: CASSRDRDSEQYF
d_call: -; v_call: TRBV27; j_call: TRBJ2-3; clone_size: once; cdr3_nt: TGTGCCAGCAGTTTTGGGGATTTCCCAGATACGCAGTATTTT; cdr3_aa: CASSFGDFPDTQYF
d_call: -; v_call: TRBV10-2; j_call: TRBJ1-2; clone_size: -; cdr3_nt: TGCGCCAGCAGTGCAGGGGACACGGGCTATGGCTACACCTTC; cdr3_aa: CASSAGDTGYGYTF
d_call: -; v_call: TRBV7-2; j_call: TRBJ2-1; clone_size: -; cdr3_nt: TGTGCCAGCAGCTTACCAGGGACGCATGAGCAGTTCTTC; cdr3_aa: CASSLPGTHEQFF
d_call: -; v_call: TRBV20-1; j_call: TRBJ2-2; clone_size: -; cdr3_nt: TGCAGTGTTCGCCGGGCCGGGGAGCTGTTTTTT; cdr3_aa: CSVRRAGELFF
d_call: -; v_call: TRBV18; j_call: TRBJ2-3; clone_size: few; cdr3_nt: TGTGCCAGCTCTGGGGGCGGAGGGCGTACAGATACGCAGTATTTT; cdr3_aa: CASSGGGGRTDTQYF
d_call: -; v_call: TRBV29-1; j_call: TRBJ2-5; clone_size: -; cdr3_nt: TGCAGCGTTGATAGCGGCAGGGGAAACCAAGAGACCCAGTACTTC; cdr3_aa: CSVDSGRGNQETQYF
d_call: -; v_call: TRBV19; j_call: TRBJ2-2; clone_size: -; cdr3_nt: TGTGCCAGTCGGATTGGGCTAGGGAGTACCGGGGAGCTGTTTTTT; cdr3_aa: CASRIGLGSTGELFF
d_call: -; v_call: TRBV21-1; j_call: TRBJ2-5; clone_size: once; cdr3_nt: TGTGCCAGCAGCAACGTCACAGGGCCACGGCTTTCCACCCAGTACTTC; cdr3_aa: CASSNVTGPRLSTQYF
d_call: -; v_call: TRBV23-1; j_call: TRBJ2-5; clone_size: -; cdr3_nt: TGCGCCAGCAGTCAATTGGATAAGGCAGGACCACAAGAGACCCAGTACTTC; cdr3_aa: CASSQLDKAGPQETQYF
d_call: -; v_call: TRBV5-5; j_call: TRBJ2-7; clone_size: -; cdr3_nt: TGTGCCAGCAGCTCTCATTACGAGCAGTACTTC; cdr3_aa: CASSSHYEQYF
d_call: TRBD2; v_call: TRBV11-1; j_call: TRBJ2-3; clone_size: once; cdr3_nt: TGTGCCAGCAGCTTATTTTTGGATAGCGGGAGTAAAGATACGCAGTATTTT; cdr3_aa: CASSLFLDSGSKDTQYF
d_call: TRBD1; v_call: TRBV15; j_call: TRBJ1-4; clone_size: -; cdr3_nt: TGTGCCACCTTGACGGACAGGGGGTCTAATGAAAAACTGTTTTTT; cdr3_aa: CATLTDRGSNEKLFF
d_call: -; v_call: TRBV11-2; j_call: TRBJ1-2; clone_size: -; cdr3_nt: TGTGCCAGCAGCTTAGATCCCGGGATCGACTACACCTTC; cdr3_aa: CASSLDPGIDYTF
d_call: -; v_call: TRBV19; j_call: TRBJ2-5; clone_size: -; cdr3_nt: TGTGCCAGTAAAAGGGACCTCACAGGGGAGACCCAGTACTTC; cdr3_aa: CASKRDLTGETQYF
d_call: -; v_call: TRBV11-2; j_call: TRBJ1-3; clone_size: -; cdr3_nt: TGTGCCAGCAGCCCCCTTGGAGGCGTCGAAGACACCATATATTTT; cdr3_aa: CASSPLGGVEDTIYF
d_call: TRBD1; v_call: TRBV9; j_call: TRBJ2-7; clone_size: -; cdr3_nt: TGTGCCAGCAGCGTTGGACAGGGGCCGTCCTACGAGCAGTACTTC; cdr3_aa: CASSVGQGPSYEQYF
d_call: -; v_call: TRBV5-1; j_call: TRBJ2-3; clone_size: -; cdr3_nt: TGCGCCAGCAGCTTGTTTGCTAGCACAGATACGCAGTATTTT; cdr3_aa: CASSLFASTDTQYF
d_call: -; v_call: TRBV29-1; j_call: TRBJ1-4; clone_size: -; cdr3_nt: TGCAGCGTCGATAACCCCCGGAGTGAAAAACTGTTTTTT; cdr3_aa: CSVDNPRSEKLFF
d_call: TRBD2; v_call: TRBV27; j_call: TRBJ2-7; clone_size: -; cdr3_nt: TGTGCCAGCGGAGCCCCCGGGACTAGCTACGAGCAGTACTTC; cdr3_aa: CASGAPGTSYEQYF
d_call: -; v_call: TRBV9; j_call: TRBJ2-7; clone_size: -; cdr3_nt: TGTGCCAGCAGCGTAAGCGGATCGCCCGCTTACGAGCAGTACTTC; cdr3_aa: CASSVSGSPAYEQYF
d_call: TRBD2; v_call: TRBV7-9; j_call: TRBJ2-5; clone_size: -; cdr3_nt: TGTGCCAGCAGCTTAACGGGGGGAGAGACCCAGTACTTC; cdr3_aa: CASSLTGGETQYF
d_call: -; v_call: TRBV18; j_call: TRBJ2-3; clone_size: -; cdr3_nt: TGTGCCAGCTCACCATTGGGGCCTCCTACAGATACGCAGTATTTT; cdr3_aa: CASSPLGPPTDTQYF